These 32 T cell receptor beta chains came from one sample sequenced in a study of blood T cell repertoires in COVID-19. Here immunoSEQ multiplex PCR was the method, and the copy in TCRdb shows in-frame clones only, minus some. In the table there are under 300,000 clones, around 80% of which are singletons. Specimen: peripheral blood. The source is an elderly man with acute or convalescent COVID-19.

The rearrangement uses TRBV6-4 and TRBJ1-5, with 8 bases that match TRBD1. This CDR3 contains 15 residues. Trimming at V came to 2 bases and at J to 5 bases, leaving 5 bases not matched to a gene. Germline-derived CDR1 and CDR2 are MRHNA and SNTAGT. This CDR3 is CASSDSGTGYQPQHF. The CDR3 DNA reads TGTGCCAGCAGTGACAGCGGGACAGGATATCAGCCCCAGCATTTT.

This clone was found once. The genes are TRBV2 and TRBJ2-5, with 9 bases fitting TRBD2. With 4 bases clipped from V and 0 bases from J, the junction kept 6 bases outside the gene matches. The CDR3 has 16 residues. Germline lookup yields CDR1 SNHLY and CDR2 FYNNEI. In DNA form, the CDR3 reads TGTGCCAGCAGTGCTGGCGGGGGGGCCTACCAAGAGACCCAGTACTTC. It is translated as CASSAGGGAYQETQYF.

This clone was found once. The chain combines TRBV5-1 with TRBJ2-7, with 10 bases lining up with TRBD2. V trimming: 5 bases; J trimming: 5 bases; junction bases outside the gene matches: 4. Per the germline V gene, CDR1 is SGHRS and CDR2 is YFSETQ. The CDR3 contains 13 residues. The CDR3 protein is CASRSLAGNEQYF. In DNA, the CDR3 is TGCGCCAGCAGATCACTAGCGGGAAACGAGCAGTACTTC.

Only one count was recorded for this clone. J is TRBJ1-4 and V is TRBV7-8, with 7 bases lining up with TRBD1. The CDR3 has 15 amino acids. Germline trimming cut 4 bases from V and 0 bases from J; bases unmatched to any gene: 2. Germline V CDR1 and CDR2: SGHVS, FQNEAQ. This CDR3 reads CASSSGQSTNEKLFF. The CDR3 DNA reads TGTGCCAGCAGCTCGGGACAGTCAACTAATGAAAAACTGTTTTTT.

CDR3 coding DNA: TGCGCCAGCACATACGCGGGAGGGAGTTACAATGAGCAGTTCTTC. Residues: CASTYAGGSYNEQFF. The J gene is TRBJ2-1, the V gene TRBV5-1; 9 nucleotides line up with TRBD2. The CDR3 is 15 residues long. Germline CDR1 reads SGHRS; CDR2 reads YFSETQ. After removal of 6 bases from V and 4 bases from J, the junction contained 8 bases not matched to a gene. The entire variable domain, with the rest obtained from reference TRBV5-1 and TRBJ2-1, is as follows: KAGVTQTPRYLIKTRGQQVTLSCSPISGHRSVSWYQQTPGQGLQFLFEYFSETQRNKGNFPGRFSGRQFSNSRSEMNVSTLELGDSALYLCASTYAGGSYNEQFFGPGTRLTVL.

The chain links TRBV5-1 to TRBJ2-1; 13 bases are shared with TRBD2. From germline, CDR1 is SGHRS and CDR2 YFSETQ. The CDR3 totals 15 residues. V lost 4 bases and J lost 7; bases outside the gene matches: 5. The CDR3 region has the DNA TGCGCCAGCAGCACCCTGACTAGCGGGAGGAATGAGCAGTTCTTC. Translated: CASSTLTSGRNEQFF.

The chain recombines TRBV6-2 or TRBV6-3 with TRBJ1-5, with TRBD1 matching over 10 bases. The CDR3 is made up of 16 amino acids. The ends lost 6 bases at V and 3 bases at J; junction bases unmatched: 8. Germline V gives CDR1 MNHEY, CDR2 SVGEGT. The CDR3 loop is CASSKGDRGSNQPQHF. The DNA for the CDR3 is TGTGCCAGCAGCAAGGGGGACAGGGGTTCCAATCAGCCCCAGCATTTT.

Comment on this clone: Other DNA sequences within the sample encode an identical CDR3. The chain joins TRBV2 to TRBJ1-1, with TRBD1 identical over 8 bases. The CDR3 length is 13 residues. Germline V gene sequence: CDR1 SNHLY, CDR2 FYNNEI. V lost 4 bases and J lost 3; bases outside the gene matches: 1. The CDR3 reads CASSGQGYTEAFF. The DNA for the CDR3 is TGTGCCAGCAGTGGACAGGGGTACACTGAAGCTTTCTTT.

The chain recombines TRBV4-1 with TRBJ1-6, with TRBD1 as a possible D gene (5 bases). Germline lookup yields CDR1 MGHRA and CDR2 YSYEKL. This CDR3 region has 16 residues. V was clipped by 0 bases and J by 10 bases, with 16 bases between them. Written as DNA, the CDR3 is TGCGCCAGCAGCCAAGATCCTTCCGGGGGGTACTCACCCCTCCACTTT. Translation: CASSQDPSGGYSPLHF.

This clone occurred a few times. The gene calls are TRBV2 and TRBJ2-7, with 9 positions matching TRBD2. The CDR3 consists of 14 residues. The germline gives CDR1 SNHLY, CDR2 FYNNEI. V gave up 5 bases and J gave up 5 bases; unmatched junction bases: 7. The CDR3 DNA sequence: TGTGCCAGCAGTTACCTAGCGGGAAACCACGAGCAGTACTTC. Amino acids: CASSYLAGNHEQYF.

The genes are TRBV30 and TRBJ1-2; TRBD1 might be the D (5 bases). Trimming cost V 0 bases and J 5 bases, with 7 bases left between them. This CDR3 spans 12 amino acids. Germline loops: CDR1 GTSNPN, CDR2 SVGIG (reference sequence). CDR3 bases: TGTGCCTGGAGTGTGACAGTATATGGCTACACCTTC. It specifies CAWSVTVYGYTF.

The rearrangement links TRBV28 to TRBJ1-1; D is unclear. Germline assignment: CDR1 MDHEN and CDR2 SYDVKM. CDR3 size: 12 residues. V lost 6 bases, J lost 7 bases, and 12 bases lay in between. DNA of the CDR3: TGTGCCAGCAGACAGTCGGCAGGTGAAGCTTTCTTT. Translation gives CASRQSAGEAFF.

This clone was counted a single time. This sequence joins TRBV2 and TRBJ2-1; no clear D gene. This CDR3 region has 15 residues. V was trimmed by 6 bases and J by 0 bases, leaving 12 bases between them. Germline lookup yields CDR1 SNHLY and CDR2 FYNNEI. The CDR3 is CASSLIHSSYNEQFF. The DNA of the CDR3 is TGTGCCAGCAGCCTTATCCATAGCTCCTACAATGAGCAGTTCTTC.

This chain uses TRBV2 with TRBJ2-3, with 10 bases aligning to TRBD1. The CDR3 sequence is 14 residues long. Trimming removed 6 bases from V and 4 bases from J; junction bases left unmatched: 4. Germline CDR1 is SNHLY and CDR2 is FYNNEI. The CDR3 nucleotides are TGTGCCAGCAGGACAGGGGGCAGTTCAGATACGCAGTATTTT. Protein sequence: CASRTGGSSDTQYF.

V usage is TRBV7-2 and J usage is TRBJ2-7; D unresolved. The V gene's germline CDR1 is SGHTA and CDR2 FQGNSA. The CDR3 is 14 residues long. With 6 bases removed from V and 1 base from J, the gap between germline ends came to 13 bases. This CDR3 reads CASRVDTLSYEQYF. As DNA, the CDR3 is TGTGCCAGCAGAGTCGACACATTATCCTACGAGCAGTACTTC.

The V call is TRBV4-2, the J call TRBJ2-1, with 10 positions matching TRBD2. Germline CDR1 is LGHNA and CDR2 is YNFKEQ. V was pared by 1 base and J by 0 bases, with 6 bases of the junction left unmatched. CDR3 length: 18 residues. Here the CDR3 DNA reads TGTGCCAGCAGCCAAGGGCTAGCGGGGGCCAGCTCCTACAATGAGCAGTTCTTC. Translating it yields CASSQGLAGASSYNEQFF.

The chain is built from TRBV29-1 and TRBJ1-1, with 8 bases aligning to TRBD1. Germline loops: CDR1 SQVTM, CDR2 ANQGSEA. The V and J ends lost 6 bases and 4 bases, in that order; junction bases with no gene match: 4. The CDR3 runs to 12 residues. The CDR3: CSVDRAGTEAFF. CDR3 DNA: TGCAGCGTGGACAGGGCGGGCACTGAAGCTTTCTTT.

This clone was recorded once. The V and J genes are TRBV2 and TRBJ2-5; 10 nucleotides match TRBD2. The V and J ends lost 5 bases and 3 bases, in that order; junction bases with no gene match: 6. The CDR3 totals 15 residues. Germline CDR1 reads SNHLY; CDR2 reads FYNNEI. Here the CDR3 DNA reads TGTGCCAGCAGTACAGGGACTAGCGACAAAGAGACCCAGTACTTC. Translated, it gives CASSTGTSDKETQYF.

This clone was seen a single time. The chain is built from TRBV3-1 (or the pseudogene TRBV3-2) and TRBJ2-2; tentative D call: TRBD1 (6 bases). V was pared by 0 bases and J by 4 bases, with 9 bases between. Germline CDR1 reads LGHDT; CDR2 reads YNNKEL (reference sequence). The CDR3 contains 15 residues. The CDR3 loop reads CASSQDGTTTGELFF. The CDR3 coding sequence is TGTGCCAGCAGCCAAGACGGGACAACCACCGGGGAGCTGTTTTTT.

CDR3 sequence: CASSLWDSTSYEQYF. Here the CDR3 DNA reads TGTGCCAGCAGTTTATGGGACAGCACCTCCTACGAGCAGTACTTC. V and J are TRBV27 and TRBJ2-7; the match to TRBD1 covers 7 bases. The junction had 3 bases not matched to a gene; V was cut back by 1 base and J by 0 bases. Germline loops: CDR1 MNHEY, CDR2 SMNVEV (reference sequence). CDR3 size: 15 residues.

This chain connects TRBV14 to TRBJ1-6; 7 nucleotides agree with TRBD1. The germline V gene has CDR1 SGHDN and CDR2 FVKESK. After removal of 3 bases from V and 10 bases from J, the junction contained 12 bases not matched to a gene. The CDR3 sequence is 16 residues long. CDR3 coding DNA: TGTGCCAGCAGCCACCGACCGGGACAGAGACCCTCACCCCTCCACTTT. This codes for CASSHRPGQRPSPLHF.

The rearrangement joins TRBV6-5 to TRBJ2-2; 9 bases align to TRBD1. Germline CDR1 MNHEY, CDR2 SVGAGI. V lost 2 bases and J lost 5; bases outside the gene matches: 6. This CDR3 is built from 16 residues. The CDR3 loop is CASSYATGQGTGELFF. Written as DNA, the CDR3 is TGTGCCAGCAGTTACGCGACGGGACAGGGTACCGGGGAGCTGTTTTTT.

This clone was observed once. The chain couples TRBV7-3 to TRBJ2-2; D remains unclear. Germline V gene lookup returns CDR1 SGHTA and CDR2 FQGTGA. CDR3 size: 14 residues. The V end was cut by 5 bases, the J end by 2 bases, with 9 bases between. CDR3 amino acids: CASSPGDNTGELFF. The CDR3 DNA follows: TGTGCCAGCAGCCCCGGAGACAACACCGGGGAGCTGTTTTTT.

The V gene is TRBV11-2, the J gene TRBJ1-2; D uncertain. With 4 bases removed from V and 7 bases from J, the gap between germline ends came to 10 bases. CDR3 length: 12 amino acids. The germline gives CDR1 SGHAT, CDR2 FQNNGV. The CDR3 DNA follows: TGTGCCAGCAGCTCCCTCAGAGGTGGCTACACCTTC. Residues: CASSSLRGGYTF. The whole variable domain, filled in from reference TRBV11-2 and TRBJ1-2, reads EAGVAQSPRYKIIEKRQSVAFWCNPISGHATLYWYQQILGQGPKLLIQFQNNGVVDDSQLPKDRFSAERLKGVDSTLKIQPAKLEDSAVYLCASSSLRGGYTFGSGTRLTVV.

The CDR3, as DNA: TGTGCCAGCTCACCAATGAGGGACACCGGGGAGCTGTTTTTT. This encodes CASSPMRDTGELFF. The chain employs TRBV18 and TRBJ2-2; a possible D gene is TRBD2 (5 bases). V was pared by 2 bases and J by 3 bases, with 7 bases between. The CDR3 consists of 14 residues. The V gene's germline CDR1 is KGHSH and CDR2 LQKENI.

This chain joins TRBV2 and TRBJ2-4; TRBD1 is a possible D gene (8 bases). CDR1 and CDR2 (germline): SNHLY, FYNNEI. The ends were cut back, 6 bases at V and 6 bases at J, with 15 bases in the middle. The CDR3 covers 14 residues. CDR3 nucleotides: TGTGCCAGCAGCCCACAGGGGGAGGGAAACATTCAGTACTTC. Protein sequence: CASSPQGEGNIQYF.

The CDR3, as DNA: TGTGCCAGCAGTTTTCCTCGGAATCAGCCCCAGCATTTT. Translated, it gives CASSFPRNQPQHF. V is TRBV28 and J is TRBJ1-5; D remains ambiguous. The V gene's germline CDR1 is MDHEN and CDR2 SYDVKM. This CDR3 spans 13 amino acids. Trimming cost V 3 bases and J 4 bases, with 7 bases left between them.

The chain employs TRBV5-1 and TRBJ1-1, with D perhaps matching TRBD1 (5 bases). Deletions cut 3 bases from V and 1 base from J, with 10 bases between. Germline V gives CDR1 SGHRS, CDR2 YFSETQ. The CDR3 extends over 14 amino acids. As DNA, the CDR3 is TGCGCCAGCAGCTCACAGGACGGGAACACTGAAGCTTTCTTT. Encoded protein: CASSSQDGNTEAFF.

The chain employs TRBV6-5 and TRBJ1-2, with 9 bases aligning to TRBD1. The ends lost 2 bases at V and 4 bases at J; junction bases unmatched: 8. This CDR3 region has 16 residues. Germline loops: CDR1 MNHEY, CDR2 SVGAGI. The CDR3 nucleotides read TGTGCCAGCAGTTACGGGACAGGGACCTCAAGCTATGGCTACACCTTC. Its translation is CASSYGTGTSSYGYTF.

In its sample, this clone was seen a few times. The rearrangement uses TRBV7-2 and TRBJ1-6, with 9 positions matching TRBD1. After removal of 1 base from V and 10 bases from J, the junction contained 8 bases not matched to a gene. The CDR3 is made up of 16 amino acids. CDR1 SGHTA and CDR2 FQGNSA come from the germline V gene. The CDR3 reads CASSLGIGTGYSPLHF. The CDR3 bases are TGTGCCAGCAGCTTAGGTATCGGGACAGGGTACTCACCCCTCCACTTT. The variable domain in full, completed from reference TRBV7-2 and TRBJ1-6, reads GAGVSQSPSNKVTEKGKDVELRCDPISGHTALYWYRQSLGQGLEFLIYFQGNSAPDKSGLPSDRFSAERTGGSVSTLTIQRTQQEDSAVYLCASSLGIGTGYSPLHFGNGTRLTVT.

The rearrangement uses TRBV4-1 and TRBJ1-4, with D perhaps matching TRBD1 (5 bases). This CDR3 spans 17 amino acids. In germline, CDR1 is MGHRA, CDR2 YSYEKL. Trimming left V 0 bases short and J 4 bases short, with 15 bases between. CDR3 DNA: TGCGCCAGCAGCCAAGATGCCCGCCAGGGTGGTAATGAAAAACTGTTTTTT. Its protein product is CASSQDARQGGNEKLFF.

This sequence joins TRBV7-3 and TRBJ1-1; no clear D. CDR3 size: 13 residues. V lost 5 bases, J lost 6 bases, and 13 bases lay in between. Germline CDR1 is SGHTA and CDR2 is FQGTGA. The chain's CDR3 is CASSPIGDAEAFF. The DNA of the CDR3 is TGTGCCAGCAGCCCCATCGGGGATGCTGAAGCTTTCTTT.